A selection of T cell receptor beta chains follows, all from one sample in a study of Graves' ophthalmopathy and Graves' hyperthyroidism. TCRdb re-called the multiplex PCR reads through MiXCR, storing one row per CDR3 protein. The sample lists around 520,000 distinct CDR3 sequences, less than 40% occurring once. The sample taken for sequencing was peripheral blood or thyroid tissue (not recorded which). These TCRs come from an adult man with Graves' hyperthyroidism. Both conserved end residues are part of each CDR3. The order of the fields is J gene, V gene, CDR3 protein.

J: TRBJ1-1
V: TRBV5-5
CDR3: CASSFVIGANTEAFF

J: TRBJ2-5
V: TRBV13
CDR3: CASSPAGAETQYF

J: TRBJ2-2
V: TRBV5-6
CDR3: CASSLVGVNTGELFF

J: TRBJ2-5
V: TRBV10-3
CDR3: CASSYSEAERFGETQYF

J: TRBJ2-1
V: TRBV10-3
CDR3: CASNHLAGAGDEQFF

J: TRBJ2-7
V: TRBV10-3
CDR3: CAISGVGGRYGQYF

J: TRBJ1-2
V: TRBV7-6
CDR3: CASSLLGTESNYGYTF

J: TRBJ2-7
V: TRBV5-8
CDR3: CASSLVGRGYYEQYF

J: TRBJ2-7
V: TRBV2
CDR3: CASRIPGLTSYEQYF

J: TRBJ2-2
V: TRBV5-6
CDR3: CASSYVEGPGELFF

J: TRBJ2-5
V: TRBV28
CDR3: CAASNQGWETQYF

J: TRBJ1-5
V: TRBV29-1
CDR3: CSVRGTGEGGNQPQHF

J: TRBJ1-1
V: TRBV29-1
CDR3: CSVEVEGNTEAFF

J: TRBJ2-5
V: TRBV9
CDR3: CASSAPQHQETQYF

J: TRBJ2-3
V: TRBV25-1
CDR3: CASSSGGPTDTQYF

J: TRBJ1-5
V: TRBV24-1
CDR3: CATNQGRNQPQHF

J: TRBJ1-2
V: TRBV2
CDR3: CASSLKGVTYGYTF

J: TRBJ1-4
V: TRBV4-2
CDR3: CASSQDGQGGEKLFF

J: TRBJ1-5
V: TRBV30
CDR3: CAWRNGGDQPQHF

J: TRBJ2-5
V: TRBV7-9
CDR3: CASSLGGQNQETQYF

J: TRBJ1-2
V: TRBV6-1
CDR3: CASRLQGSHGYTF

J: TRBJ1-1
V: TRBV30
CDR3: CAWNRVNTEAFF

J: TRBJ1-4
V: TRBV20-1
CDR3: CSAPWQYRDRANEKLFF

J: TRBJ2-7
V: TRBV7-2
CDR3: CASSLEGIYYEQYF

J: TRBJ2-2
V: TRBV7-8
CDR3: CASSHPSTGLVGELFF

J: TRBJ2-1
V: TRBV20-1
CDR3: CSAVPLSGPSYNEQFF

J: TRBJ1-2
V: TRBV10-3
CDR3: CASSLRTAEGLYGYTF

J: TRBJ1-3
V: TRBV7-8
CDR3: CASSGGIIGNTIYF

J: TRBJ2-3
V: TRBV5-4
CDR3: CASSSERVADTQYF